Listed below are T cell receptor beta chains from one sample, sequenced in a study of blood T cell repertoires in COVID-19. Data came from immunoSEQ multiplex PCR; TCRdb stores just in-frame clones and leaves some out. The table lists some 160,000 clones, 80% to 85% of them singletons. The source material was peripheral blood. The source is a man in his sixties or seventies with active or convalescent COVID-19. Each CDR3 is given with its conserved first and last residue. D genes are given only for firm matches. The size field is filled for only some rows; it gives once, few, many or a size class.

V: TRBV28
J: TRBJ1-1
D: NA
size: NA
CDR3: CASSLGENTEAFF
DNA: TGTGCCAGCAGTTTGGGCGAGAACACTGAAGCTTTCTTT

V: TRBV18
J: TRBJ1-2
D: NA
size: NA
CDR3: CASSPPRERPNYGYTF
DNA: TGTGCCAGCTCACCACCGAGGGAAAGACCAAACTATGGCTACACCTTC

V: TRBV14
J: TRBJ1-2
D: NA
size: NA
CDR3: CASSPYPGGSRYGYTF
DNA: TGTGCCAGCAGCCCCTACCCCGGAGGGAGTCGGTATGGCTACACCTTC

V: TRBV28
J: TRBJ1-6
D: NA
size: NA
CDR3: CASITGNGSPLHF
DNA: TGTGCCAGCATCACAGGGAACGGTTCACCCCTCCACTTT

V: TRBV5-1
J: TRBJ2-1
D: TRBD2
size: NA
CDR3: CASSIGTSGVNEQFF
DNA: TGCGCCAGCAGCATTGGGACTAGCGGAGTCAATGAGCAGTTCTTC

V: TRBV5-1
J: TRBJ2-7
D: NA
size: NA
CDR3: CASSSVTDPYEQYF
DNA: TGCGCCAGCAGCTCCGTGACAGATCCCTACGAGCAGTACTTC

V: TRBV29-1
J: TRBJ1-1
D: NA
size: NA
CDR3: CSVVRQGKGTEAFF
DNA: TGCAGCGTTGTTCGGCAGGGAAAGGGCACTGAAGCTTTCTTT

V: TRBV28
J: TRBJ1-2
D: NA
size: NA
CDR3: CASSSGSGWGYGYTF
DNA: TGTGCCAGCAGTTCGGGATCTGGATGGGGCTATGGCTACACCTTC

V: TRBV7-2
J: TRBJ1-2
D: NA
size: NA
CDR3: CASSLSPTGYTF
DNA: TGTGCCAGCAGCTTATCCCCTACTGGCTACACCTTC

V: TRBV5-1
J: TRBJ1-5
D: TRBD1
size: NA
CDR3: CASSQGAGGNQPQHF
DNA: TGCGCCAGCAGTCAGGGGGCAGGGGGCAATCAGCCCCAGCATTTT

V: TRBV7-8
J: TRBJ1-1
D: NA
size: NA
CDR3: CASSLVRVMNTEAFF
DNA: TGTGCCAGCAGCTTAGTCAGGGTCATGAACACTGAAGCTTTCTTT

V: TRBV5-6
J: TRBJ2-2
D: NA
size: NA
CDR3: CASSLGSRTGELFF
DNA: TGTGCCAGCAGCTTGGGGTCGAGGACCGGGGAGCTGTTTTTT

V: TRBV18
J: TRBJ2-5
D: TRBD2
size: once
CDR3: CASSPLDSSGTSKTQYF
DNA: TGTGCCAGCTCACCCCTCGACTCTTCCGGGACTAGTAAGACCCAGTACTTC

V: TRBV27
J: TRBJ2-1
D: TRBD2
size: NA
CDR3: CASSFSSGLAGGHYEQFF
DNA: TGTGCCAGCAGTTTTTCCTCGGGACTAGCGGGAGGGCACTATGAGCAGTTCTTC

V: TRBV5-4
J: TRBJ2-3
D: TRBD2
size: NA
CDR3: CASSLSVLASTDTQYF
DNA: TGTGCCAGCAGCTTGTCGGTACTAGCGAGCACAGATACGCAGTATTTT

V: TRBV5-4
J: TRBJ2-1
D: TRBD2
size: few
CDR3: CASSPDRGAYNEQFF
DNA: TGTGCCAGCAGTCCCGACCGGGGGGCCTACAATGAGCAGTTCTTC

V: TRBV7-7
J: TRBJ1-1
D: NA
size: NA
CDR3: CRVGTEAFF
DNA: TGTCGGGTGGGCACTGAAGCTTTCTTT

V: TRBV5-1
J: TRBJ1-2
D: NA
size: NA
CDR3: CASSLQGADYGYTF
DNA: TGCGCCAGCAGCTTACAGGGCGCGGACTATGGCTACACCTTC

V: TRBV18
J: TRBJ2-1
D: NA
size: NA
CDR3: CASSPRGYNEQFF
DNA: TGTGCCAGCTCACCCAGGGGCTACAATGAGCAGTTCTTC

V: TRBV5-5
J: TRBJ1-2
D: TRBD1
size: NA
CDR3: CASSLEATGFGYTF
DNA: TGTGCCAGCAGCTTGGAAGCGACAGGGTTTGGCTACACCTTC

V: TRBV6-2/TRBV6-3
J: TRBJ2-2
D: TRBD2
size: NA
CDR3: CASSLQGLGPFGELFF
DNA: TGTGCCAGCAGTTTACAGGGACTAGGACCCTTCGGGGAGCTGTTTTTT

V: TRBV4-3
J: TRBJ2-7
D: NA
size: NA
CDR3: CASSHGPTDSVYEQYF
DNA: TGCGCCAGCAGCCACGGCCCTACAGATTCCGTCTACGAGCAGTACTTC

V: TRBV30
J: TRBJ2-5
D: NA
size: NA
CDR3: CAWSGPEAAQETQYF
DNA: TGTGCCTGGAGTGGGCCCGAAGCGGCACAAGAGACCCAGTACTTC

V: TRBV18
J: TRBJ2-2
D: NA
size: NA
CDR3: CASSPRDSFFTGELFF
DNA: TGTGCCAGCTCACCAAGGGACTCCTTCTTCACCGGGGAGCTGTTTTTT

V: TRBV5-4
J: TRBJ1-5
D: TRBD1
size: few
CDR3: CASSSGQGVNQPQHF
DNA: TGTGCCAGCAGCTCGGGACAGGGGGTTAATCAGCCCCAGCATTTT

V: TRBV6-2/TRBV6-3
J: TRBJ2-4
D: NA
size: NA
CDR3: CASSYSDRLKYF
DNA: TGTGCCAGCAGTTACTCGGACAGACTGAAGTACTTC

V: TRBV7-3
J: TRBJ1-6
D: NA
size: NA
CDR3: CASSLTPVSPLHF
DNA: TGTGCCAGCAGCTTAACGCCGGTCTCACCCCTCCACTTT

V: TRBV7-2
J: TRBJ2-5
D: TRBD1
size: NA
CDR3: CASSSDRGQETQYF
DNA: TGTGCCAGCAGTTCCGACAGGGGCCAAGAGACCCAGTACTTC

V: TRBV4-1
J: TRBJ2-4
D: NA
size: NA
CDR3: CASSQDRGSLAKNIQYF
DNA: TGCGCCAGCAGCCAAGATAGGGGCAGTCTAGCCAAAAACATTCAGTACTTC

V: TRBV2
J: TRBJ2-7
D: TRBD2
size: NA
CDR3: CASRSGLAANYEQYF
DNA: TGTGCCAGCAGGTCGGGACTAGCGGCGAACTACGAGCAGTACTTC

V: TRBV6-1
J: TRBJ2-5
D: NA
size: NA
CDR3: CASSEVGGKETQYF
DNA: TGTGCCAGCAGTGAAGTTGGGGGGAAAGAGACCCAGTACTTC

V: TRBV10-2
J: TRBJ1-2
D: NA
size: NA
CDR3: CASSEWAGDVQGYTF
DNA: TGCGCCAGCAGTGAGTGGGCAGGGGATGTACAGGGCTACACCTTC

V: TRBV4-3
J: TRBJ2-3
D: NA
size: NA
CDR3: CASSHADIDTQYF
DNA: TGCGCCAGCAGCCATGCCGACATAGATACGCAGTATTTT

V: TRBV2
J: TRBJ1-3
D: NA
size: NA
CDR3: CASTESRGGNTIYF
DNA: TGTGCCAGCACCGAAAGCAGGGGTGGAAACACCATATATTTT

V: TRBV4-3
J: TRBJ2-3
D: NA
size: NA
CDR3: CASSRRGGGGTLDTQYF
DNA: TGCGCCAGCAGCCGGAGAGGGGGGGGAGGCACACTAGATACGCAGTATTTT

V: TRBV7-2
J: TRBJ1-3
D: TRBD1
size: NA
CDR3: CASSAGQVFSGNTIYF
DNA: TGTGCCAGCAGCGCGGGACAGGTCTTCTCTGGAAACACCATATATTTT

V: TRBV18
J: TRBJ2-5
D: TRBD1
size: NA
CDR3: CASSNRARGHQETQYF
DNA: TGTGCCAGCTCCAATAGGGCGAGGGGGCACCAAGAGACCCAGTACTTC

V: TRBV5-1
J: TRBJ2-3
D: TRBD2
size: NA
CDR3: CASSTGLASSTDTQYF
DNA: TGCGCCAGCAGCACGGGACTAGCGTCTAGCACAGATACGCAGTATTTT

V: TRBV10-3
J: TRBJ1-4
D: TRBD1
size: NA
CDR3: CAISDPVWQGQVKLFF
DNA: TGTGCCATCAGTGATCCGGTCTGGCAGGGACAGGTGAAACTGTTTTTT

V: TRBV2
J: TRBJ2-3
D: NA
size: NA
CDR3: CASIQGTSTDTQYF
DNA: TGTGCCAGCATACAGGGTACTAGCACAGATACGCAGTATTTT

V: TRBV19
J: TRBJ2-3
D: NA
size: NA
CDR3: CASSRGTLGWDTQYF
DNA: TGTGCCAGTAGTAGGGGGACATTAGGATGGGATACGCAGTATTTT

V: TRBV11-2
J: TRBJ2-1
D: NA
size: NA
CDR3: CASSSRPGDRRESYNEQFF
DNA: TGTGCCAGCAGTTCCAGACCGGGGGATAGACGGGAGTCCTACAATGAGCAGTTCTTC

V: TRBV6-6
J: TRBJ1-6
D: NA
size: NA
CDR3: CASRPEHPALHF
DNA: TGTGCCAGCAGGCCTGAGCATCCGGCCCTCCACTTT

V: TRBV30
J: TRBJ1-1
D: NA
size: few
CDR3: CAWKGKTANTEAFF
DNA: TGTGCCTGGAAAGGAAAGACAGCGAACACTGAAGCTTTCTTT

V: TRBV28
J: TRBJ1-5
D: TRBD1
size: NA
CDR3: CAGQDSNQPQHF
DNA: TGTGCCGGACAGGATAGCAATCAGCCCCAGCATTTT

V: TRBV7-3
J: TRBJ1-2
D: NA
size: NA
CDR3: CASSLSGGRAEAF
DNA: TGTGCCAGCAGCTTATCTGGGGGCCGGGCGGAAGCCTTC

V: TRBV6-5
J: TRBJ2-7
D: TRBD2
size: NA
CDR3: CASRPTSGRVYEQYF
DNA: TGTGCCAGCAGACCGACTAGCGGGAGGGTATACGAGCAGTACTTC

V: TRBV6-5
J: TRBJ2-5
D: NA
size: NA
CDR3: CASIWIGEETQYF
DNA: TGTGCCAGCATATGGATAGGGGAAGAGACCCAGTACTTC

V: TRBV5-1
J: TRBJ2-1
D: TRBD2
size: NA
CDR3: CASSLLASGSSYNEQFF
DNA: TGCGCCAGCAGCTTGCTGGCTAGCGGGAGCTCCTACAATGAGCAGTTCTTC

V: TRBV2
J: TRBJ2-5
D: TRBD1
size: NA
CDR3: CASRRTGVETQYF
DNA: TGTGCCAGCAGACGGACAGGGGTAGAGACCCAGTACTTC